These 30 T cell receptor beta chains were sequenced from one sample in a study of T cells after posttransplantation cyclophosphamide. Data came from immunoSEQ multiplex PCR; TCRdb stores just in-frame clones and leaves some out. The sample lists some 7,400 clones; about three quarters were seen once. The sequencing sample was made of memory CD4+ T cells sorted from blood. The receptors come from a woman in her forties or fifties in good health and a related stem cell transplant donor.

CDR3 coding DNA: TGTGCCAGTAGCCCACAGGCCTTGAACACTGAAGCTTTCTTT. Residues: CASSPQALNTEAFF. The rearrangement links TRBV19 to TRBJ1-1; D is perhaps TRBD1 (5 bases). The CDR3 loop spans 14 amino acids. CDR1 is LNHDA, CDR2 SQIVND, per germline (reference sequence). Trimming took off 6 bases at V and 0 bases at J, with 11 bases between the two ends.

The chain joins TRBV7-6 to TRBJ2-7; TRBD1 matches 9 bases. The CDR3 totals 17 residues. CDR1 and CDR2 from the germline V gene are SGHVS and FNYEAQ. Trimming cost V 1 base and J 5 bases; bases outside gene matches: 12. The CDR3, as DNA: TGTGCCAGCAGCTTAGGGGGGGGGACAGGGAAAGCGAACGAGCAGTACTTC. Protein sequence: CASSLGGGTGKANEQYF.

V and J are TRBV19 and TRBJ1-5; tentatively, D is TRBD1 (5 bases). Germline V CDR1 and CDR2: LNHDA, SQIVND (reference sequence). This CDR3 spans 13 amino acids. V lost 5 bases and J 4 bases, leaving 9 bases between the germline ends. The CDR3 region is CASSDAGNQPQHF. CDR3 in DNA: TGTGCCAGTAGTGATGCAGGGAATCAGCCCCAGCATTTT. The whole variable domain, filled in from reference TRBV19 and TRBJ1-5, reads DGGITQSPKYLFRKEGQNVTLSCEQNLNHDAMYWYRQDPGQGLRLIYYSQIVNDFQKGDIAEGYSVSREKKESFPLTVTSAQKNPTAFYLCASSDAGNQPQHFGDGTRLSIL.

V is TRBV2 and J is TRBJ2-1; D remains ambiguous. Per the germline V gene, CDR1 is SNHLY and CDR2 is FYNNEI. Trimming took 5 bases from V and 12 from J, leaving 17 bases between them. The CDR3 runs 13 residues. The chain's CDR3 is CASSLREPLSQFF. CDR3 nucleotide sequence: TGTGCCAGCAGTCTTCGCGAGCCACTTTCGCAGTTCTTC.

The sample holds one count of this clone. J is TRBJ2-5 and V is TRBV10-3; 7 nucleotides agree with TRBD1. The CDR3 totals 12 residues. V lost 10 bases to trimming and J lost 5 bases; unmatched junction nucleotides: 7. Germline values: CDR1 ENHRY, CDR2 SYGVKD. The CDR3 nucleotides read TGTGCCACCAGACAGGGTTTGGAGACCCAGTACTTC. Translated, it gives CATRQGLETQYF.

The chain is built from TRBV6-5 and TRBJ2-7; weak D call: TRBD2 (5 bases). The CDR3 sequence is 14 residues long. The germline gives CDR1 MNHEY, CDR2 SVGAGI. Trimming stripped 5 bases from V and 3 bases from J, with 14 bases between. The chain's CDR3 is CASSTVGGYYEQYF. Written as DNA, the CDR3 is TGTGCCAGCAGTACAGTTGGAGGTTACTACGAGCAGTACTTC.

This chain links TRBV11-2 with TRBJ2-5; 7 nucleotides agree with TRBD1. Trimming cost V 6 bases and J 4 bases; bases outside gene matches: 8. The CDR3 is 14 residues long. Per the germline V gene, CDR1 is SGHAT and CDR2 is FQNNGV. As DNA, the CDR3 is TGTGCCAGCAGTTCACAACCAGGGGGAGAGACCCAGTACTTC. Amino acid sequence: CASSSQPGGETQYF.

This clone was recorded a few times. This chain uses TRBV7-3 with TRBJ2-3; 15 bases are a match to TRBD2. Losses at the gene ends were 5 bases for V and 2 bases for J; bases not matched to a gene: 5. Germline V CDR1 and CDR2: SGHTA, FQGTGA. The CDR3 sequence is 17 residues long. The CDR3 loop is CASSPGLAGGTTDTQYF. The CDR3 DNA follows: TGTGCCAGCAGCCCCGGACTAGCGGGAGGGACCACAGATACGCAGTATTTT.

The gene calls are TRBV11-2 and TRBJ2-3, with TRBD2 matching 10 bases. Germline V gene data show CDR1 as SGHAT and CDR2 as FQNNGV. The CDR3 sequence is 15 residues long. The J segment lost 5 bases and the V segment lost 1 base, leaving 3 bases of the junction unmatched. The CDR3 DNA is TGTGCCAGCAGCTTAGTAGCGGGAGGTAAAGATACGCAGTATTTT. It specifies CASSLVAGGKDTQYF.

This clone has only one observation. The V gene is TRBV2, the J gene TRBJ2-7, with 8 bases aligning to TRBD2. From germline, CDR1 is SNHLY and CDR2 FYNNEI. The CDR3 spans 14 residues. The junction had 4 bases not matched to a gene; V was cut back by 6 bases and J by 0 bases. CDR3 sequence (DNA): TGTGCCAGCAGCGCCAGCGGGAGCTCCTACGAGCAGTACTTC. Residues: CASSASGSSYEQYF.

The chain carries TRBV29-1 and TRBJ2-1, with TRBD2 identical over 14 bases. The ends lost 5 bases at V and 0 bases at J; junction bases unmatched: 12. Germline CDR1 and CDR2: SQVTM and ANQGSEA. The CDR3 extends over 19 amino acids. The CDR3 bases are TGCAGCGTTCATAAAAGACTAGCGGGAGGGGCAAGCTCCTACAATGAGCAGTTCTTC. Protein product: CSVHKRLAGGASSYNEQFF.

The genes are TRBV28 and TRBJ1-2; a possible D gene is TRBD1 (6 bases). Germline V gene sequence: CDR1 MDHEN, CDR2 SYDVKM. V was cut by 7 bases and J by 0 bases, with 6 bases left in between. The CDR3 runs 12 residues. CDR3 in amino acids: CASNRANYGYTF. The DNA of the CDR3 is TGTGCCAGCAACAGGGCTAACTATGGCTACACCTTC.

The chain combines TRBV2 with TRBJ1-2; 7 positions agree with TRBD1. This CDR3 contains 13 residues. From germline, CDR1 is SNHLY and CDR2 FYNNEI. V was pared by 8 bases and J by 5 bases, with 8 bases of the junction left unmatched. The CDR3: CASGTVAFYGYTF. DNA of the CDR3: TGTGCCAGCGGGACAGTTGCCTTTTATGGCTACACCTTC.

The chain couples TRBV7-6 to TRBJ2-1; 15 bases are a match to TRBD2. In germline, CDR1 is SGHVS, CDR2 FNYEAQ. The CDR3 is made up of 18 amino acids. Trimming removed 2 bases from V and 7 bases from J; junction bases left unmatched: 9. The CDR3: CASSLTEAGLAGGNEQFF. DNA of the CDR3: TGTGCCAGCAGCTTAACGGAGGCGGGACTAGCGGGAGGTAATGAGCAGTTCTTC.

The chain uses TRBV7-3 and TRBJ2-1; D is ambiguous. Trimming shortened V by 1 base and J by 6 bases, and 13 bases separated the two germline ends. The CDR3 length is 15 residues. The germline V gene has CDR1 SGHTA and CDR2 FQGTGA. The CDR3 DNA is TGTGCCAGCAGCTTAATCCCGGGTTCCGCCAATGAGCAGTTCTTC. This encodes CASSLIPGSANEQFF.

The CDR3 DNA sequence: TGTGCCAGCAGCTTAGGTCGGACACCCGCTTCAGAGACCCAGTACTTC. Protein: CASSLGRTPASETQYF. The chain recombines TRBV11-1 with TRBJ2-5; TRBD1 is a possible D gene (5 bases). The V end was cut by 1 base, the J end by 4 bases, with 16 bases between. CDR3 length: 16 residues. Per the germline V gene, CDR1 is SGHAT and CDR2 is FQDESV (reference sequence). The full variable domain, in which reference TRBV11-1 and TRBJ2-5 provide the parts outside the CDR3, is EAEVAQSPRYKITEKSQAVAFWCDPISGHATLYWYRQILGQGPELLVQFQDESVVDDSQLPKDRFSAERLKGVDSTLKIQPAELGDSAMYLCASSLGRTPASETQYFGPGTRLLVL.

The chain joins TRBV5-1 to TRBJ1-5; tentative D call: TRBD1 (6 bases). Between the trimmed V and J ends, which lost 4 bases and 7 bases, there was a span of 12 bases. The V gene's germline CDR1 is SGHRS and CDR2 YFSETQ. This CDR3 has 13 amino acids. The CDR3 protein is CASSPDRGQPQHF. The DNA of the CDR3 is TGCGCCAGCAGCCCGGACAGAGGGCAGCCCCAGCATTTT.

For the CDR3, the DNA is TGTGCCAGCAGCTTAGGACCCGGGAATGAGCAGTTCTTC. This sequence encodes CASSLGPGNEQFF. V and J are TRBV7-7 and TRBJ2-1; D remains ambiguous. Trimming removed 1 base at V and 7 bases at J, with 8 bases between. Germline V gene lookup returns CDR1 SSHAT and CDR2 FNYEAQ (reference sequence). CDR3 length: 13 residues.

The rearrangement joins TRBV21-1 to TRBJ2-7; TRBD2, the table's D call, was not compared with the DNA. TRBV21-1 is a pseudogene segment. This CDR3 comprises 15 residues. The DNA of the CDR3 is TGTGCCAGCAGCCCGACTAGCGTAATTTGCTACGAGCAGTACTTC. Its translation is CASSPTSVICYEQYF.

The rearrangement uses TRBV5-4 and TRBJ2-3; 9 positions agree with TRBD2. The CDR3 totals 16 residues. The germline gives CDR1 SGHNT, CDR2 YYREEE (reference sequence). The V segment lost 3 bases and the J segment 3 bases; nucleotides outside the gene matches: 8. The CDR3 DNA reads as TGTGCCAGCAGCTCCGCAAAGCGGGAGGTTACAGATACGCAGTATTTT. Amino acid sequence: CASSSAKREVTDTQYF. Based on the CDR3 plus reference TRBV5-4 and TRBJ2-3, the full variable domain is ETGVTQSPTHLIKTRGQQVTLRCSSQSGHNTVSWYQQALGQGPQFIFQYYREEENGRGNFPPRFSGLQFPNYSSELNVNALELDDSALYLCASSSAKREVTDTQYFGPGTRLTVL.

V gene TRBV10-3 combines with J gene TRBJ1-1, with a tentative D call TRBD1 (5 bases). The CDR3 extends over 15 amino acids. Per the germline V gene, CDR1 is ENHRY and CDR2 is SYGVKD. Deletions cut 4 bases from V and 0 bases from J, with 12 bases between. DNA for the CDR3: TGTGCCATCAGTGGGCAGGGAGGAATGAACACTGAAGCTTTCTTT. As protein: CAISGQGGMNTEAFF.

This clone was seen just once. The CDR3 bases are TGTGCCAGCAGCCTCTTAATAGGCACAGATACGCAGTATTTT. This sequence encodes CASSLLIGTDTQYF. V gene TRBV5-6 combines with J gene TRBJ2-3; no clear D gene. V was pared by 4 bases and J by 1 base, with 10 bases between. This CDR3 region has 14 residues. The germline CDR1 and CDR2 sequences are SGHDT and YYEEEE.

The V call is TRBV7-2, the J call TRBJ1-5, with D maybe TRBD1 (5 bases). The CDR3 loop spans 14 amino acids. Trimming took off 1 base at V and 7 bases at J, with 11 bases between the two ends. CDR1 SGHTA and CDR2 FQGNSA come from the germline V gene. Here the CDR3 DNA reads TGTGCCAGCAGCTTAGTGGGGGGTGGACAGCCCCAGCATTTT. Translation: CASSLVGGGQPQHF.

The rearrangement uses TRBV19 and TRBJ2-2; D is unclear. CDR3 length: 16 residues. Per germline, CDR1 LNHDA and CDR2 SQIVND (reference sequence). Trimming left V 1 base short and J 5 bases short, with 14 bases between. This CDR3 is CASSIGVPARTGELFF. CDR3 in DNA: TGTGCCAGTAGTATAGGGGTCCCAGCGCGAACCGGGGAGCTGTTTTTT. The whole variable domain, filled in from reference TRBV19 and TRBJ2-2, reads DGGITQSPKYLFRKEGQNVTLSCEQNLNHDAMYWYRQDPGQGLRLIYYSQIVNDFQKGDIAEGYSVSREKKESFPLTVTSAQKNPTAFYLCASSIGVPARTGELFFGEGSRLTVL.

This CDR3 is CASSVAGGPSGANVLTF. Here the CDR3 DNA reads TGCGCCAGCAGCGTAGCGGGAGGGCCCTCTGGGGCCAACGTCCTGACTTTC. This chain links TRBV23-1 with TRBJ2-6; 11 bases are a match to TRBD2. TRBV23-1 is known as an ORF, though its function is uncertain. J was trimmed by 0 bases and V by 6 bases; bases with no gene match: 4. This CDR3 spans 17 amino acids.

In its sample, this clone was seen a few times. The chain uses TRBV4-2 and TRBJ1-3; D ambiguous. Looked up from germline, CDR1 is LGHNA and CDR2 is YNFKEQ. CDR3 size: 15 residues. Trimming took 4 bases from V and 4 from J, leaving 14 bases between them. The CDR3 here is CASSLDAGLGNTIYF. DNA for the CDR3: TGTGCCAGCAGCCTCGACGCGGGGTTAGGAAACACCATATATTTT.

This rearrangement joins TRBV7-9 to TRBJ1-1, with unresolved D. This CDR3 has 12 residues. Germline CDR1 reads SEHNR; CDR2 reads FQNEAQ (reference sequence). V was pared by 2 bases and J by 11 bases, with 12 bases between. The CDR3 spells CASSLLPEAAFF. The CDR3 nucleotides read TGTGCCAGCAGCTTACTTCCAGAGGCGGCTTTCTTT.

This chain uses TRBV29-1 with TRBJ2-7; 11 nucleotides match TRBD2. Germline lookup yields CDR1 SQVTM and CDR2 ANQGSEA. The CDR3 consists of 15 residues. V lost 5 bases and J lost 5; bases outside the gene matches: 11. The CDR3 DNA reads TGCAGCGTTTTAGCGGGAGGGCCGACTAAGAACGAGCAGTACTTC. Protein sequence: CSVLAGGPTKNEQYF.

V is TRBV7-3 and J is TRBJ2-1; D is ambiguous. This CDR3 is 12 amino acids long. V dropped 3 bases and J dropped 6 bases, with 6 bases sitting between them. Germline CDR1 reads SGHTA; CDR2 reads FQGTGA. The CDR3: CASSFSRNEQFF. The CDR3 DNA follows: TGTGCCAGCAGCTTTTCCCGCAATGAGCAGTTCTTC.

This rearrangement joins TRBV18 to TRBJ2-3; TRBD1 matches at 7 bases. The germline CDR1 and CDR2 sequences are KGHSH and LQKENI. The CDR3 consists of 15 residues. V trimming: 0 bases; J trimming: 6 bases; junction bases outside the gene matches: 6. CDR3 coding DNA: TGTGCCAGCTCACCACCGGGACAGAGACAGGATACGCAGTATTTT. Amino acid sequence: CASSPPGQRQDTQYF.